The 5 T cell receptor beta chains below come from one sample, sequenced in a study of read filtering for tumor transcriptome and immune sequencing. From around 440 ng of RNA, a library with molecular barcoded alpha/delta and beta/gamma adaptors was made. TCRdb reanalysed the reads using MiXCR and keeps one entry per CDR3 protein. This sample has approximately 60,000 distinct CDR3 sequences, with 20% found just once. Sequencing used a population of CD138-negative cells sorted from bone marrow. The receptors were sampled from a donor over 35 with multiple myeloma.

To note about this clonotype: A far larger clone is off by one base, so a read error is likely. The CDR3, as DNA: TGTGCCAGCAAGGGGGTCTGGGACAATGAGCAGTACTTC. It specifies CASKGVWDNEQYF. The V and J genes are TRBV7-2 and TRBJ2-7; the D gene is possibly TRBD1 (6 bases). Germline lookup yields CDR1 SGHTA and CDR2 FQGNSA. Between the trimmed V and J ends, which lost 7 bases and 7 bases, there was a span of 17 bases. The CDR3 is 13 residues long. Together with reference TRBV7-2 and TRBJ2-7, the CDR3 gives the full variable domain: GAGVSQSPSNKVTEKGKDVELRCDPISGHTALYWYRQSLGQGLEFLIYFQGNSAPDKSGLPSDRFSAERTGGSVSTLTIQRTQQEDSAVYLCASKGVWDNEQYFGPGTRLTVT.

The table lists this clonotype with many counts. The rearrangement uses TRBV7-9 and TRBJ2-3; 7 bases fit TRBD1. Germline lookup yields CDR1 SEHNR and CDR2 FQNEAQ (reference sequence). CDR3 length equals 16 residues. The junction had 5 bases not matched to a gene; V was cut back by 1 base and J by 1 base. Here the CDR3 reads CASSLGRQGRTDTQYF. The CDR3 DNA sequence: TGTGCCAGCAGCTTAGGCCGACAGGGACGCACAGATACGCAGTATTTT.

This clonotype was found many times. V usage is TRBV19 and J usage is TRBJ2-1, with D uncertain. CDR3 size: 15 residues. Germline-derived CDR1 and CDR2 are LNHDA and SQIVND (reference sequence). The germline V and J ends were trimmed by 1 base and 2 bases, with 9 bases remaining between them. The DNA of the CDR3 is TGTGCCAGTAGTATAGCTACCAACCCCTACAATGAGCAGTTCTTC. This encodes CASSIATNPYNEQFF.

This clonotype was seen ten or more times. The gene calls are TRBV7-9 and TRBJ2-2, with D unresolved. V dropped 4 bases and J dropped 0 bases, with 9 bases sitting between them. The CDR3 loop spans 15 amino acids. The germline V gene has CDR1 SEHNR and CDR2 FQNEAQ (reference sequence). The CDR3 sequence is CASSSAWTNTGELFF. CDR3 in DNA: TGTGCCAGCAGCTCGGCCTGGACGAACACCGGGGAGCTGTTTTTT.

This clonotype was observed at least ten times. This chain uses TRBV11-1 with TRBJ2-5, with 10 bases fitting TRBD2. This CDR3 region has 20 residues. Germline CDR1 and CDR2: SGHAT and FQDESV (reference sequence). Losses at the gene ends were 5 bases for V and 4 bases for J; bases not matched to a gene: 22. CDR3 DNA sequence: TGTGCCAGCAGCGGCCGGACTGGAATAGCGGGGGGCCGGGAAGGAGAGACCCAGTACTTC. This translates into CASSGRTGIAGGREGETQYF.